Listed below are T cell receptor beta chains from one sample, sequenced in a study of T cells after yellow fever vaccination. TCRdb recomputed calls from the 5' RACE reads with MiXCR, one row per CDR3 protein. The sample includes about 85,000 distinct CDR3 sequences, 13% of them seen just once. Sample: CD8+ T cells not binding an NS4B(214-222) dextramer, sorted from PBMCs, taken about 21 days after the first yellow fever vaccination. Source of these receptors: a man in his late teens or twenties who received the YFV17D yellow fever vaccine. The CDR3 runs from the conserved cysteine through the conserved F or W. The order of the fields is CDR3 length, clone size, J gene, V gene, D gene, CDR3 protein, CDR3 DNA. D genes are given only for firm matches. Size values are once, few and many counts, or a class for expanded clones, and some rows have none.

cdr3_length: 17
clone_size: NA
j_call: TRBJ2-1
v_call: TRBV2
d_call: TRBD2
cdr3_aa: CASSEGGLVGTYNEQFF
cdr3_nt: TGTGCCAGCAGTGAAGGGGGACTAGTCGGCACCTACAATGAGCAGTTCTTC

cdr3_length: 13
clone_size: NA
j_call: TRBJ2-1
v_call: TRBV27
d_call: NA
cdr3_aa: CASSSWRNNEQFF
cdr3_nt: TGTGCCAGCAGTTCTTGGAGGAACAATGAGCAGTTCTTC

cdr3_length: 17
clone_size: NA
j_call: TRBJ2-3
v_call: TRBV30
d_call: TRBD2
cdr3_aa: CAWAGLAGGPFGDTQYF
cdr3_nt: TGTGCCTGGGCCGGACTAGCGGGGGGGCCGTTCGGCGATACGCAGTATTTT

cdr3_length: 15
clone_size: NA
j_call: TRBJ1-5
v_call: TRBV4-1
d_call: NA
cdr3_aa: CASSLLASSNQPQHF
cdr3_nt: TGCGCCAGCAGCCTCTTGGCTTCTAGCAATCAGCCCCAGCATTTT

cdr3_length: 14
clone_size: few
j_call: TRBJ2-7
v_call: TRBV4-1
d_call: TRBD2
cdr3_aa: CASSQVGGDYEQYF
cdr3_nt: TGCGCCAGCAGCCAAGTTGGGGGGGACTACGAGCAGTACTTC

cdr3_length: 13
clone_size: few
j_call: TRBJ1-1
v_call: TRBV29-1
d_call: NA
cdr3_aa: CSVERAANTEAFF
cdr3_nt: TGCAGCGTTGAAAGGGCTGCTAACACTGAAGCTTTCTTT

cdr3_length: 17
clone_size: few
j_call: TRBJ1-2
v_call: TRBV4-3
d_call: NA
cdr3_aa: CASSPGTADYIIYGYTF
cdr3_nt: TGCGCCAGCAGCCCAGGGACGGCGGACTATATTATCTATGGCTACACCTTC

cdr3_length: 8
clone_size: NA
j_call: TRBJ2-7
v_call: TRBV2
d_call: NA
cdr3_aa: CASNGQYF
cdr3_nt: TGTGCCAGCAATGGGCAGTACTTC

cdr3_length: 15
clone_size: NA
j_call: TRBJ2-1
v_call: TRBV19
d_call: NA
cdr3_aa: CASTTSSSGPNEQFF
cdr3_nt: TGTGCCAGTACCACCTCTAGCTCGGGGCCTAATGAGCAGTTCTTC

cdr3_length: 14
clone_size: few
j_call: TRBJ1-3
v_call: TRBV20-1
d_call: NA
cdr3_aa: CSASEVSSGNTIYF
cdr3_nt: TGCAGTGCTAGTGAGGTATCCTCTGGAAACACCATATATTTT

cdr3_length: 15
clone_size: NA
j_call: TRBJ2-3
v_call: TRBV27
d_call: NA
cdr3_aa: CASSSPGPSTDTQYF
cdr3_nt: TGTGCCAGCAGTTCCCCGGGACCTAGCACAGATACGCAGTATTTT

cdr3_length: 15
clone_size: NA
j_call: TRBJ2-3
v_call: TRBV19
d_call: NA
cdr3_aa: CASSRGGALTDTQYF
cdr3_nt: TGTGCCAGTAGCAGAGGGGGGGCCCTCACAGATACGCAGTATTTT

cdr3_length: 15
clone_size: few
j_call: TRBJ2-5
v_call: TRBV4-1
d_call: TRBD1
cdr3_aa: CASSQVAGGQETQYF
cdr3_nt: TGCGCCAGCAGCCAAGTCGCAGGGGGCCAAGAGACCCAGTACTTC

cdr3_length: 19
clone_size: NA
j_call: TRBJ2-1
v_call: TRBV12-5
d_call: TRBD2
cdr3_aa: CACCKEVTWTSEFYNEQFF
cdr3_nt: TGTGCCTGCTGCAAGGAGGTCACTTGGACTAGCGAGTTCTACAATGAGCAGTTCTTC

cdr3_length: 15
clone_size: few
j_call: TRBJ1-1
v_call: TRBV5-1
d_call: TRBD1
cdr3_aa: CASRPTSDRVTEAFF
cdr3_nt: TGCGCCAGCAGGCCTACTTCGGACAGGGTGACTGAAGCTTTCTTT

cdr3_length: 16
clone_size: NA
j_call: TRBJ1-1
v_call: TRBV5-1
d_call: TRBD1
cdr3_aa: CASRTGTGGEGTEAFF
cdr3_nt: TGCGCCAGCCGTACCGGGACAGGGGGCGAGGGCACTGAAGCTTTCTTT

cdr3_length: 15
clone_size: NA
j_call: TRBJ2-2
v_call: TRBV10-3
d_call: NA
cdr3_aa: CAISEITGVSGELFF
cdr3_nt: TGTGCCATCAGTGAAATAACTGGAGTTTCAGGGGAGCTGTTTTTT

cdr3_length: 13
clone_size: NA
j_call: TRBJ2-3
v_call: TRBV7-3
d_call: NA
cdr3_aa: CASSSAGADTQYF
cdr3_nt: TGTGCCAGCAGCTCGGCCGGCGCAGATACGCAGTATTTT

cdr3_length: 16
clone_size: many
j_call: TRBJ2-1
v_call: TRBV2
d_call: NA
cdr3_aa: CASSEVAGGSYNEQFF
cdr3_nt: TGTGCCAGCAGTGAAGTGGCAGGAGGTTCCTACAATGAGCAGTTCTTC

cdr3_length: 12
clone_size: NA
j_call: TRBJ1-6
v_call: TRBV7-9
d_call: NA
cdr3_aa: CASSQETKTLHF
cdr3_nt: TGTGCCAGCAGCCAGGAGACAAAGACTCTCCACTTT

cdr3_length: 15
clone_size: many
j_call: TRBJ2-1
v_call: TRBV24-1
d_call: NA
cdr3_aa: CATSTRERSYNEQFF
cdr3_nt: TGTGCCACCAGTACGAGGGAAAGATCCTACAATGAGCAGTTCTTC

cdr3_length: 13
clone_size: few
j_call: TRBJ2-7
v_call: TRBV6-1
d_call: NA
cdr3_aa: CASTSGGSYEQYF
cdr3_nt: TGTGCCAGCACCTCAGGAGGCTCCTACGAGCAGTACTTC

cdr3_length: 14
clone_size: few
j_call: TRBJ1-2
v_call: TRBV7-6
d_call: TRBD1
cdr3_aa: CASSSPGRGDGYTF
cdr3_nt: TGTGCCAGCAGCTCCCCCGGCAGGGGGGATGGCTACACCTTC

cdr3_length: 18
clone_size: few
j_call: TRBJ1-1
v_call: TRBV4-3
d_call: NA
cdr3_aa: CASSQVGAGGALNTEAFF
cdr3_nt: TGCGCCAGCAGCCAAGTGGGGGCGGGGGGCGCGTTGAACACTGAAGCTTTCTTT

cdr3_length: 13
clone_size: few
j_call: TRBJ1-1
v_call: TRBV19
d_call: TRBD1
cdr3_aa: CASSIEGATEAFF
cdr3_nt: TGTGCCAGTAGTATTGAGGGGGCCACTGAAGCTTTCTTT

cdr3_length: 16
clone_size: NA
j_call: TRBJ2-4
v_call: TRBV11-2
d_call: NA
cdr3_aa: CASSWDPDMAKNIQYF
cdr3_nt: TGTGCCAGCAGCTGGGACCCGGACATGGCCAAAAACATTCAGTACTTC

cdr3_length: 13
clone_size: NA
j_call: TRBJ1-1
v_call: TRBV29-1
d_call: NA
cdr3_aa: CSVGQGGWAEAFF
cdr3_nt: TGCAGCGTAGGGCAGGGTGGGTGGGCTGAAGCTTTCTTT

cdr3_length: 14
clone_size: NA
j_call: TRBJ1-5
v_call: TRBV10-3
d_call: NA
cdr3_aa: CAIHAPGPNQPQHF
cdr3_nt: TGTGCCATCCATGCCCCGGGACCCAATCAGCCCCAGCATTTT

cdr3_length: 15
clone_size: NA
j_call: TRBJ2-2
v_call: TRBV20-1
d_call: TRBD2
cdr3_aa: CSARPGGGNPGELFF
cdr3_nt: TGCAGTGCTAGACCAGGCGGGGGGAATCCCGGGGAGCTGTTTTTT

cdr3_length: 14
clone_size: NA
j_call: TRBJ1-5
v_call: TRBV14
d_call: NA
cdr3_aa: CASSHGGSNQPQHF
cdr3_nt: TGTGCCAGCAGCCATGGGGGTAGCAATCAGCCCCAGCATTTT

cdr3_length: 13
clone_size: NA
j_call: TRBJ1-2
v_call: TRBV27
d_call: NA
cdr3_aa: CASSLGGGKGYTF
cdr3_nt: TGTGCCAGCAGTTTGGGGGGGGGTAAGGGCTACACCTTC

cdr3_length: 13
clone_size: few
j_call: TRBJ2-3
v_call: TRBV9
d_call: NA
cdr3_aa: CASSPPRYNTQYF
cdr3_nt: TGTGCCAGCAGCCCCCCTCGATACAATACGCAGTATTTT

cdr3_length: 13
clone_size: NA
j_call: TRBJ2-3
v_call: TRBV19
d_call: NA
cdr3_aa: CASSMGASDTQYF
cdr3_nt: TGTGCCAGTAGTATGGGTGCTTCAGATACGCAGTATTTT

cdr3_length: 14
clone_size: few
j_call: TRBJ2-3
v_call: TRBV19
d_call: NA
cdr3_aa: CASSVDPSTDTQYF
cdr3_nt: TGTGCCAGTTCTGTCGATCCTAGCACAGATACGCAGTATTTT

cdr3_length: 13
clone_size: few
j_call: TRBJ2-7
v_call: TRBV12-3/TRBV12-4
d_call: NA
cdr3_aa: CASRLGRDYEQYF
cdr3_nt: TGTGCCAGCAGACTGGGACGGGACTACGAGCAGTACTTC

cdr3_length: 15
clone_size: NA
j_call: TRBJ1-1
v_call: TRBV6-5
d_call: NA
cdr3_aa: CASSYGRTMDTEAFF
cdr3_nt: TGTGCCAGCAGCTACGGACGGACGATGGACACTGAAGCTTTCTTT

cdr3_length: 15
clone_size: few
j_call: TRBJ1-3
v_call: TRBV4-2
d_call: NA
cdr3_aa: CASSQVGLSGNTIYF
cdr3_nt: TGTGCCAGCAGCCAAGTCGGCCTCTCTGGAAACACCATATATTTT

cdr3_length: 15
clone_size: NA
j_call: TRBJ1-1
v_call: TRBV2
d_call: NA
cdr3_aa: CASSPKTYMNTEAFF
cdr3_nt: TGTGCCAGCAGTCCCAAGACATACATGAACACTGAAGCTTTCTTT

cdr3_length: 14
clone_size: NA
j_call: TRBJ1-1
v_call: TRBV7-9
d_call: NA
cdr3_aa: CASSRTRGLTEAFF
cdr3_nt: TGTGCCAGCAGCCGAACCAGGGGTCTCACTGAAGCTTTCTTT

cdr3_length: 16
clone_size: few
j_call: TRBJ1-4
v_call: TRBV12-3/TRBV12-4
d_call: TRBD1
cdr3_aa: CASSPGQGAANEKLFF
cdr3_nt: TGTGCCAGCAGTCCTGGACAGGGGGCGGCTAATGAAAAACTGTTTTTT

cdr3_length: 16
clone_size: few
j_call: TRBJ1-5
v_call: TRBV19
d_call: NA
cdr3_aa: CASSPTAWLGNQPQHF
cdr3_nt: TGTGCCAGTAGCCCGACCGCGTGGCTTGGGAATCAGCCCCAGCATTTT

cdr3_length: 16
clone_size: few
j_call: TRBJ2-1
v_call: TRBV24-1
d_call: TRBD2
cdr3_aa: CATSGTSGGDRNEQFF
cdr3_nt: TGTGCCACCAGTGGGACTAGCGGGGGGGATAGGAATGAGCAGTTCTTC

cdr3_length: 14
clone_size: few
j_call: TRBJ2-2
v_call: TRBV5-4
d_call: NA
cdr3_aa: CASSLAEGSGELFF
cdr3_nt: TGTGCCAGCAGCTTGGCCGAGGGATCCGGGGAGCTGTTTTTT

cdr3_length: 17
clone_size: NA
j_call: TRBJ2-5
v_call: TRBV30
d_call: TRBD1
cdr3_aa: CAWRNVVGQGVFGTQYF
cdr3_nt: TGTGCCTGGAGAAATGTGGTCGGACAGGGCGTTTTTGGGACCCAGTACTTC

cdr3_length: 16
clone_size: NA
j_call: TRBJ1-5
v_call: TRBV15
d_call: NA
cdr3_aa: CATSREAATGNQPQHF
cdr3_nt: TGTGCCACCAGCAGAGAGGCGGCCACGGGCAATCAGCCCCAACATTTT

cdr3_length: 16
clone_size: few
j_call: TRBJ2-1
v_call: TRBV18
d_call: TRBD2
cdr3_aa: CASSPSGRGGRDEQFF
cdr3_nt: TGTGCCAGCTCACCATCAGGGCGGGGGGGCCGCGATGAGCAGTTCTTC

cdr3_length: 13
clone_size: few
j_call: TRBJ1-6
v_call: TRBV18
d_call: NA
cdr3_aa: CASSPLPFSPLHF
cdr3_nt: TGTGCCAGCTCACCGTTACCCTTTTCACCCCTCCACTTT

cdr3_length: 15
clone_size: NA
j_call: TRBJ2-1
v_call: TRBV20-1
d_call: TRBD2
cdr3_aa: CSARPRLAGNNEQFF
cdr3_nt: TGCAGTGCTAGGCCCCGACTAGCGGGGAACAATGAGCAGTTCTTC

cdr3_length: 16
clone_size: NA
j_call: TRBJ2-1
v_call: TRBV9
d_call: TRBD2
cdr3_aa: CASSVVGLGSYNEQFF
cdr3_nt: TGTGCCAGCAGCGTAGTGGGACTAGGGTCCTACAATGAGCAGTTCTTC

cdr3_length: 16
clone_size: many
j_call: TRBJ2-2
v_call: TRBV15
d_call: TRBD2
cdr3_aa: CATSSTPGGATGELFF
cdr3_nt: TGTGCCACCAGCAGCACCCCCGGGGGGGCTACCGGGGAGCTGTTTTTT

cdr3_length: 18
clone_size: many
j_call: TRBJ2-1
v_call: TRBV27
d_call: NA
cdr3_aa: CASSLFPLGQGIFNEQFF
cdr3_nt: TGTGCCAGCAGTTTATTCCCGTTGGGGCAGGGGATCTTTAATGAGCAGTTCTTC

cdr3_length: 14
clone_size: few
j_call: TRBJ2-2
v_call: TRBV4-1
d_call: NA
cdr3_aa: CASSQVGGTGELFF
cdr3_nt: TGCGCCAGCAGCCAAGTAGGGGGAACCGGGGAGCTGTTTTTT

cdr3_length: 15
clone_size: many
j_call: TRBJ2-1
v_call: TRBV5-5
d_call: TRBD1
cdr3_aa: CASSLWTGHGNEQFF
cdr3_nt: TGTGCCAGCAGCTTGTGGACAGGGCACGGCAATGAGCAGTTCTTC

cdr3_length: 15
clone_size: few
j_call: TRBJ2-3
v_call: TRBV4-1
d_call: TRBD2
cdr3_aa: CASSQGGTSWGTQYF
cdr3_nt: TGCGCCAGCAGCCAAGGGGGGACTAGCTGGGGTACGCAGTATTTT

cdr3_length: 15
clone_size: few
j_call: TRBJ2-7
v_call: TRBV27
d_call: NA
cdr3_aa: CASSLYGDGPYEQYF
cdr3_nt: TGTGCCAGCAGTTTATACGGGGACGGACCCTACGAGCAGTACTTC

cdr3_length: 14
clone_size: few
j_call: TRBJ1-2
v_call: TRBV7-3
d_call: TRBD1
cdr3_aa: CASSPRGQGNGYTF
cdr3_nt: TGTGCCAGCAGCCCCCGCGGACAGGGGAATGGCTACACCTTC

cdr3_length: 12
clone_size: few
j_call: TRBJ2-5
v_call: TRBV29-1
d_call: TRBD2
cdr3_aa: CSVAGGTETQYF
cdr3_nt: TGCAGCGTCGCGGGGGGTACGGAGACCCAGTACTTC